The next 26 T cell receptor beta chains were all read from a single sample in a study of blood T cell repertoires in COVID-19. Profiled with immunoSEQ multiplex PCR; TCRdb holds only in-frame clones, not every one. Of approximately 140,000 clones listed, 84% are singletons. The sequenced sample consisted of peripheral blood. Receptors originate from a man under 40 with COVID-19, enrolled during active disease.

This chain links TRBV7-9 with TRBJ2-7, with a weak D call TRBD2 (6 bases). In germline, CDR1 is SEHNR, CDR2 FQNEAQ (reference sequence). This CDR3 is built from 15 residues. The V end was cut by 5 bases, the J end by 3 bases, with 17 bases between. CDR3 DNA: TGTGCCAGCAGCCCCCAGAGCGGGTTGCGCTACGAGCAGTACTTC. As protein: CASSPQSGLRYEQYF.

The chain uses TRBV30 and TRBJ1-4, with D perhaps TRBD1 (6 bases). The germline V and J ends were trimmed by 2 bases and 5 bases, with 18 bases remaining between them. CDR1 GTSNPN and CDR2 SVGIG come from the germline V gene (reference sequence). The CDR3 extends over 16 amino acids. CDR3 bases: TGTGCCTGGAGTACCACCTACAGGGTTTCGAATGAAAAACTGTTTTTT. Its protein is CAWSTTYRVSNEKLFF.

CDR3 nucleotides: TGTGCCAGCAGTGAAACGCTTTGGGCCTCGAACACCGGGGAGCTGTTTTTT. Encoded protein: CASSETLWASNTGELFF. The chain is built from TRBV25-1 and TRBJ2-2; D not resolved. The CDR3 totals 17 residues. Germline CDR1 and CDR2: MGHDK and SYGVNS. Trimming took off 2 bases at V and 0 bases at J, with 13 bases between the two ends.

This CDR3 is CASSLDSNEQFF. The CDR3 coding sequence is TGCGCCAGCAGCTTGGACAGCAATGAGCAGTTCTTC. The chain is built from TRBV5-1 and TRBJ2-1; D remains unclear. The V gene's germline CDR1 is SGHRS and CDR2 YFSETQ. This CDR3 spans 12 amino acids. Trimming cost V 0 bases and J 6 bases, with 4 bases left between them.

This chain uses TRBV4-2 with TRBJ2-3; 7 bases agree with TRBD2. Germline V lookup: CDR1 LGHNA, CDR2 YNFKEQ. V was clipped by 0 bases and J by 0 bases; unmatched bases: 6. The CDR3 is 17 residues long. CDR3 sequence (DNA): TGTGCCAGCAGCCAAGATCTCAGCGGGATTAGCACAGATACGCAGTATTTT. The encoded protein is CASSQDLSGISTDTQYF.

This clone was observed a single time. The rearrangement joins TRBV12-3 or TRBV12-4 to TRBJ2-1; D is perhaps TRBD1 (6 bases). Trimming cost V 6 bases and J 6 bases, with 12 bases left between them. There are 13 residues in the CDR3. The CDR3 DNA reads TGTGCCAGCAGCAGGGGAGAGTTCAATGAGCAGTTCTTC. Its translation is CASSRGEFNEQFF.

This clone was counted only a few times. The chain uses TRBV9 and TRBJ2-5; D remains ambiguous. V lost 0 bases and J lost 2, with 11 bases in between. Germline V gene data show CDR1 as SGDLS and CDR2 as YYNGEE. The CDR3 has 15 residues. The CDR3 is CASSVAPSRQETQYF. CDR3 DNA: TGTGCCAGCAGCGTAGCCCCGTCCAGGCAAGAGACCCAGTACTTC. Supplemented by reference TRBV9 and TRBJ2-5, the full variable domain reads DSGVTQTPKHLITATGQRVTLRCSPRSGDLSVYWYQQSLDQGLQFLIQYYNGEERAKGNILERFSAQQFPDLHSELNLSSLELGDSALYFCASSVAPSRQETQYFGPGTRLLVL.

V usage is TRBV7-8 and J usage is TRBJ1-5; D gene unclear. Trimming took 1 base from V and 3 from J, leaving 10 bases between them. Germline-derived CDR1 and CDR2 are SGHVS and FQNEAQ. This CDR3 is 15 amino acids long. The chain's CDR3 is CASSLGAGLNQPQHF. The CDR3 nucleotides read TGTGCCAGCAGCTTAGGGGCCGGACTCAATCAGCCCCAGCATTTT.

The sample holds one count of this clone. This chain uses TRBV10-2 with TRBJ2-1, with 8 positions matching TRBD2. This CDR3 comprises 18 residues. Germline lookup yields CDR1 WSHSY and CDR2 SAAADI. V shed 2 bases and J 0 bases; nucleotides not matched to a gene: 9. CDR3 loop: CASSEPTSVTSSYNEQFF. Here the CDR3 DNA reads TGCGCCAGCAGTGAGCCGACTAGCGTGACTAGCTCCTACAATGAGCAGTTCTTC.

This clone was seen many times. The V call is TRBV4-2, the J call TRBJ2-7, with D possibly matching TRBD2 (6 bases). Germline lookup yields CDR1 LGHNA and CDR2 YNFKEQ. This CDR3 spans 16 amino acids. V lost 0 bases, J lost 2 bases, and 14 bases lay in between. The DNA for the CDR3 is TGTGCCAGCAGCCAAGATATGCCGGGAGCCACCTACGAGCAGTACTTC. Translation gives CASSQDMPGATYEQYF.

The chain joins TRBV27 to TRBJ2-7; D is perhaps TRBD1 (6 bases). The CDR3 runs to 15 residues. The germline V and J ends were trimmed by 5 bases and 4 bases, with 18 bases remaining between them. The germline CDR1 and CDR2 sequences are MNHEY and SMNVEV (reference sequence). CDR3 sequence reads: CASSQQGTRRYEQYF. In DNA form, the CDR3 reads TGTGCCAGCAGTCAACAGGGAACCCGCCGTTACGAGCAGTACTTC.

CDR3 protein: CASSLTSTGGRTNGYTF. The CDR3 DNA reads TGTGCCAGCAGTTTAACCTCGACAGGGGGCAGGACGAATGGCTACACCTTC. The chain is built from TRBV27 and TRBJ1-2; 10 bases line up with TRBD1. Germline CDR1 is MNHEY and CDR2 is SMNVEV (reference sequence). Unmatched junction bases numbered 12, after V lost 2 bases and J lost 6 bases. The CDR3 length is 17 residues.

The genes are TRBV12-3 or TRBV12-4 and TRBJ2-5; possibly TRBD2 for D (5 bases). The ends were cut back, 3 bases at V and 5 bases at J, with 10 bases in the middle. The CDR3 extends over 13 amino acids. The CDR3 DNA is TGTGCCAGCAGTTTCCGAGGGTCGGAGACCCAGTACTTC. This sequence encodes CASSFRGSETQYF.

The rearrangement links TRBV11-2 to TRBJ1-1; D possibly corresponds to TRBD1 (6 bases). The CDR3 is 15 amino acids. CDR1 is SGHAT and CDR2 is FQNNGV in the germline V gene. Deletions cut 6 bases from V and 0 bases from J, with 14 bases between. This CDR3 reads CASSSTGTMNTEAFF. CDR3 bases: TGTGCCAGCAGTTCCACCGGGACAATGAACACTGAAGCTTTCTTT.

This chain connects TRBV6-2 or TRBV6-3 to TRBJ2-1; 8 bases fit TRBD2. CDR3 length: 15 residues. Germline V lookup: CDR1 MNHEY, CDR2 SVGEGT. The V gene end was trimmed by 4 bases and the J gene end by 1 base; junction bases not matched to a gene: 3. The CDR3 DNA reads TGTGCCAGCAGTTCCACTAGCGGTTCCTACAATGAGCAGTTCTTC. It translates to CASSSTSGSYNEQFF.

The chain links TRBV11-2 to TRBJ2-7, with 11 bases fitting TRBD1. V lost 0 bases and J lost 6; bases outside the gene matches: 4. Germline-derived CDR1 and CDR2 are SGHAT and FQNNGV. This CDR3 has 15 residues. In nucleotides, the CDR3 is TGTGCCAGCAGCTTAGAAAGGACAGGGGGCGGCGAGCAGTACTTC. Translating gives CASSLERTGGGEQYF. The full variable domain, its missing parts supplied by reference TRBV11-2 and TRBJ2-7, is EAGVAQSPRYKIIEKRQSVAFWCNPISGHATLYWYQQILGQGPKLLIQFQNNGVVDDSQLPKDRFSAERLKGVDSTLKIQPAKLEDSAVYLCASSLERTGGGEQYFGPGTRLTVT.

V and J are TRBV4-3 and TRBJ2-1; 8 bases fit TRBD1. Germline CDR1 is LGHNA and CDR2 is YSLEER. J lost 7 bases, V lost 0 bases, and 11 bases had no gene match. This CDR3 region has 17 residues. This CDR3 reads CASSQDPPGGAINEQFF. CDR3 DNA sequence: TGCGCCAGCAGCCAAGATCCCCCAGGGGGCGCGATTAATGAGCAGTTCTTC.

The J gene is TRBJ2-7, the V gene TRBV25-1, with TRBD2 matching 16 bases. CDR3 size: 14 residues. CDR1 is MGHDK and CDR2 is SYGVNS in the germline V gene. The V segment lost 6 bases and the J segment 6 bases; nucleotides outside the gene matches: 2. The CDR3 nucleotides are TGTGCCAGCAGGGGACTAGCGGGAGGGTCCGAGCAGTACTTC. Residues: CASRGLAGGSEQYF.

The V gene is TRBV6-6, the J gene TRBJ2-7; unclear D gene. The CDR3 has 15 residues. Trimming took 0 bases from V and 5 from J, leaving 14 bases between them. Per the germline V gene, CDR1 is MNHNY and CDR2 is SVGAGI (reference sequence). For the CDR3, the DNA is TGTGCCAGCAGTTACTCGGCAGGATTTATTAACGAGCAGTACTTC. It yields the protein CASSYSAGFINEQYF.

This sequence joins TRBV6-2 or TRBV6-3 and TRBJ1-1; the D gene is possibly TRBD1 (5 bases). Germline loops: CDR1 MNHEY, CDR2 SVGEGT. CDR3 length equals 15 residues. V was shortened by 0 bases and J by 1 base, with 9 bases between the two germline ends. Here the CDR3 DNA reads TGTGCCAGCAGTTACTCCCCAACAGGGAACACTGAAGCTTTCTTT. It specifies CASSYSPTGNTEAFF.

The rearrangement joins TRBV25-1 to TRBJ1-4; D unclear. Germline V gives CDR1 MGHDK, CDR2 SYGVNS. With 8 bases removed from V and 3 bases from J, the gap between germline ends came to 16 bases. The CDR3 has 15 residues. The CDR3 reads CASSPDRVPNEKLFF. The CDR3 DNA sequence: TGTGCCAGCTCTCCCGACCGGGTACCTAATGAAAAACTGTTTTTT.

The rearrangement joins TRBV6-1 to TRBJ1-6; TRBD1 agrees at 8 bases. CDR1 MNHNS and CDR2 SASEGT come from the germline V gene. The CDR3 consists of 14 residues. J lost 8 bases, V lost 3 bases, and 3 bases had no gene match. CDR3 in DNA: TGTGCCAGCAGTGAGGACAGGGCCCATTCACCCCTCCACTTT. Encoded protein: CASSEDRAHSPLHF.

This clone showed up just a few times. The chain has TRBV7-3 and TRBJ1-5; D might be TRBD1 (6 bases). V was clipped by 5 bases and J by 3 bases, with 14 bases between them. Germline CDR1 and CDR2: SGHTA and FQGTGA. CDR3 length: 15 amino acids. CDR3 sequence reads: CASSQSGTNNQPQHF. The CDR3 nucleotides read TGTGCCAGCAGCCAATCCGGGACAAACAATCAGCCCCAGCATTTT.

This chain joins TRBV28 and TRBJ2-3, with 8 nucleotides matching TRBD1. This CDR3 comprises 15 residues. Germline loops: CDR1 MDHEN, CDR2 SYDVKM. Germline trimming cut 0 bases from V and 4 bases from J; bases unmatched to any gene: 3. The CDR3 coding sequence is TGTGCCAGCAGTTTATGGCAGGGGGCTTCAGATACGCAGTATTTT. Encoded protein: CASSLWQGASDTQYF. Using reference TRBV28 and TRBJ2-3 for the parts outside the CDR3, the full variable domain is DVKVTQSSRYLVKRTGEKVFLECVQDMDHENMFWYRQDPGLGLRLIYFSYDVKMKEKGDIPEGYSVSREKKERFSLILESASTNQTSMYLCASSLWQGASDTQYFGPGTRLTVL.

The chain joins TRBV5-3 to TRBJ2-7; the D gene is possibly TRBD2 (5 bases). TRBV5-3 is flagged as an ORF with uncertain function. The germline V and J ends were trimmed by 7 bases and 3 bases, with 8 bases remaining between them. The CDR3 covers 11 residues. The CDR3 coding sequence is TGTGCCAGACGGCGGGTCTACGAGCAGTACTTC. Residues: CARRRVYEQYF.

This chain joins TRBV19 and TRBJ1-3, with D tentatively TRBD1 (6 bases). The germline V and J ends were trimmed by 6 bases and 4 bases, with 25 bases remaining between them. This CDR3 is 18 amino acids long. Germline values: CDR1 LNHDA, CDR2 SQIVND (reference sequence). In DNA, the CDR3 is TGTGCCAGTAGCCTCTATTCACGGGTGAAGGGGGACGGAAACACCATATATTTT. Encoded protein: CASSLYSRVKGDGNTIYF.